This T cell receptor (beta chain) appears in the sequencing data of a study of cytomegalovirus exposure and HLA in healthy donors. The PCR contained 60 Vbeta and 13 Jbeta primers. TCRdb's table, derived via immunoSEQ multiplex PCR, lists solely in-frame clones and lacks some. The profile shows 65,000 to 85,000 clones, around 73% of them singletons. CDR1 and CDR2 (germline): LNHDA, SQIVND (reference sequence). CDR3 size: 16 residues. The trim removed 5 bases at V and 2 bases at J, leaving 5 bases unmatched. The receptor comes from a woman aged 40 to 50 in good health and CMV-seropositive. The sample taken for sequencing was PBMCs. The V and J genes are TRBV19 and TRBJ2-5; 13 nucleotides align to TRBD2. Here the CDR3 reads CASSPWTSGGQETQYF. DNA of the CDR3: TGTGCCAGTAGTCCTTGGACTAGCGGGGGACAAGAGACCCAGTACTTC.